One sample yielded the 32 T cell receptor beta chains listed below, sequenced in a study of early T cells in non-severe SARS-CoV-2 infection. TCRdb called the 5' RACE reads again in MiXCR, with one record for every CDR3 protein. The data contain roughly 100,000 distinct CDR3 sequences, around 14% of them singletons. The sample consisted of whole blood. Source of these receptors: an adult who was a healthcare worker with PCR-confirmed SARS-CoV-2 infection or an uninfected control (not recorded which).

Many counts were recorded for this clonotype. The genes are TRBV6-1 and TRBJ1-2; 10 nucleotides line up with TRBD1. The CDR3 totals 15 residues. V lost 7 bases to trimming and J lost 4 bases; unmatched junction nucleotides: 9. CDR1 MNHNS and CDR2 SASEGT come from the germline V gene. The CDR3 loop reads CASIRQGAQVYGYTF. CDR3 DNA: TGTGCCAGCATTCGACAGGGGGCGCAGGTCTATGGCTACACCTTC.

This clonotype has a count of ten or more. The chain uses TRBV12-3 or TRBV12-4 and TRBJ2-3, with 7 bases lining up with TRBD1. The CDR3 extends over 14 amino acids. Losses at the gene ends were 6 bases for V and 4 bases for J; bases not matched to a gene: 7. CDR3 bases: TGTGCCAGCAGCCTGACAGGGTACCCAGATACGCAGTATTTT. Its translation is CASSLTGYPDTQYF.

The DNA for the CDR3 is TGTGCCAGCAGTGAAGCGATCCCCTACTACGAGCAGTACTTC. Its translation is CASSEAIPYYEQYF. The chain is built from TRBV6-1 and TRBJ2-7, with unresolved D. The CDR3 is 14 residues long. Germline V gives CDR1 MNHNS, CDR2 SASEGT. Deletions cut 0 bases from V and 3 bases from J, with 9 bases between.

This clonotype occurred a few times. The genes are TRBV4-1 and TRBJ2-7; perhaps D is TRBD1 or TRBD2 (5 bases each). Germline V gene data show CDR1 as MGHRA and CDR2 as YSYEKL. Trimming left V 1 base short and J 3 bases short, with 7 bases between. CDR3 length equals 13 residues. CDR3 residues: CASSQGDVYEQYF. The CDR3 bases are TGCGCCAGCAGCCAAGGGGACGTCTACGAGCAGTACTTC.

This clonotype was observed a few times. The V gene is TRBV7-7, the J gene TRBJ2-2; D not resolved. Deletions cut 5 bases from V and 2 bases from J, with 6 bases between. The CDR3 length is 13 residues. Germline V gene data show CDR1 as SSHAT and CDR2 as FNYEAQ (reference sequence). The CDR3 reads CASSVDNTGELFF. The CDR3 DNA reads TGTGCCAGCAGCGTTGATAACACCGGGGAGCTGTTTTTT.

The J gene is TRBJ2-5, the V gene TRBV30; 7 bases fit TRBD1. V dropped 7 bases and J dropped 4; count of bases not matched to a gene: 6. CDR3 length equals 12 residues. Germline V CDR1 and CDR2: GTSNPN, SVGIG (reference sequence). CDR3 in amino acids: CALQGLGETQYF. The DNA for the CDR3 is TGTGCCTTACAGGGGCTCGGAGAGACCCAGTACTTC.

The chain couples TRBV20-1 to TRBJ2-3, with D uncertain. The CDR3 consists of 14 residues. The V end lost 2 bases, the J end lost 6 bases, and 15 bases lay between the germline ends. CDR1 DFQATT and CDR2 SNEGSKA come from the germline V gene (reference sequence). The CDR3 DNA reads TGCAGTGCTAGATTGTCCTCGTATCTGGATACGCAGTATTTT. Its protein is CSARLSSYLDTQYF.

The CDR3 spells CASRLAGGDEQFF. The CDR3 DNA follows: TGCGCCAGCAGATTAGCGGGAGGTGATGAGCAGTTCTTC. This chain joins TRBV5-1 and TRBJ2-1; TRBD2 matches at 10 bases. From germline, CDR1 is SGHRS and CDR2 YFSETQ. The length of the CDR3 is 13 residues. Trimming at V came to 5 bases and at J to 8 bases, leaving 4 bases not matched to a gene.

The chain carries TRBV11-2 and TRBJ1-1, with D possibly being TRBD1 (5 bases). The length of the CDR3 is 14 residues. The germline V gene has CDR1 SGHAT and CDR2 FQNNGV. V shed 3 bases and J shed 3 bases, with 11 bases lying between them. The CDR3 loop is CASSFHQGDTEAFF. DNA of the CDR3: TGTGCCAGCAGCTTTCATCAGGGCGACACTGAAGCTTTCTTT.

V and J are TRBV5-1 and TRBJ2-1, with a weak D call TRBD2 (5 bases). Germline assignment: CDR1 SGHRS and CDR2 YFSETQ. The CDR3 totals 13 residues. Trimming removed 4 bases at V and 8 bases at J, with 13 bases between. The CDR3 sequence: CASSPGAADEQFF. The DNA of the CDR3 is TGCGCCAGCAGCCCTGGAGCAGCGGATGAGCAGTTCTTC.

The CDR3 loop is CASSSTGTGNEKLFF. For the CDR3, the DNA is TGTGCCAGCAGTTCGACCGGGACAGGGAATGAAAAACTGTTTTTT. The chain uses TRBV28 and TRBJ1-4; TRBD1 matches at 9 bases. The CDR3 length is 15 residues. The germline V gene encodes CDR1 MDHEN and CDR2 SYDVKM. V lost 4 bases to trimming and J lost 5 bases; unmatched junction nucleotides: 5.

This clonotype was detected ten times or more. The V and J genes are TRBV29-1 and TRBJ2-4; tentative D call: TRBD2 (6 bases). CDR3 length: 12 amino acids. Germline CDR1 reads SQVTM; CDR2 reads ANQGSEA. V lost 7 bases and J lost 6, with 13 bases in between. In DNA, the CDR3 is TGCAGCGCCCAATTCGGGGGAAACATTCAGTACTTC. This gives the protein CSAQFGGNIQYF.

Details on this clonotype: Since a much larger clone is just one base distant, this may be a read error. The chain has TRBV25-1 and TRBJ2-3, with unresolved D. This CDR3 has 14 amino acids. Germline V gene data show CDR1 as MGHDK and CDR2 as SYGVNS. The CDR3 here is CASSEGHLTDTQCF. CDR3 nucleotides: TGTGCCAGCAGTGAGGGTCACCTCACAGATACGCAGTGTTTT. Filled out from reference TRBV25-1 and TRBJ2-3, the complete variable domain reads EADIYQTPRYLVIGTGKKITLECSQTMGHDKMYWYQQDPGMELHLIHYSYGVNSTEKGDLSSESTVSRIRTEHFPLTLESARPSHTSQYLCASSEGHLTDTQCFGPGTRLTVL.

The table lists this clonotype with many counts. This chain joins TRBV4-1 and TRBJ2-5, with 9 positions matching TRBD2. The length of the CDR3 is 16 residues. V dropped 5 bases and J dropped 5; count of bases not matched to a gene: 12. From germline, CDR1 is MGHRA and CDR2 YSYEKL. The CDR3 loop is CASSMGAGGPSETQYF. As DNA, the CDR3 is TGCGCCAGCAGCATGGGGGCGGGAGGGCCCTCGGAGACCCAGTACTTC.

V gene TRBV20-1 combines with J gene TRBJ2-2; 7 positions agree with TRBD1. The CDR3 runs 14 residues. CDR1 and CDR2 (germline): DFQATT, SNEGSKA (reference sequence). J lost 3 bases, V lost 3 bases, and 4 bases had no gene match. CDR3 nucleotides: TGCAGTGCTAGTGAGGGACAGCACACCGGGGAGCTGTTTTTT. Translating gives CSASEGQHTGELFF.

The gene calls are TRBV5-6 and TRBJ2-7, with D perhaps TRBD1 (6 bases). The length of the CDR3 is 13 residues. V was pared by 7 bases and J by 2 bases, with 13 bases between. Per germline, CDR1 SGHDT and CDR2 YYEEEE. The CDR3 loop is CASATDRTYEQYF. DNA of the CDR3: TGTGCCAGCGCTACCGACAGGACCTACGAGCAGTACTTC.

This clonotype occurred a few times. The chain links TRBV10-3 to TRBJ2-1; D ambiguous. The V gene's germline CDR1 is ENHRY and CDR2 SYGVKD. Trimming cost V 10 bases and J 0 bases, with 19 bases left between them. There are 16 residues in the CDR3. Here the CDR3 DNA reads TGTGCCACCTGGGTGGCGGCTAAGAGCTCCTACAATGAGCAGTTCTTC. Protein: CATWVAAKSSYNEQFF.

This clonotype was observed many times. The CDR3 is CASSRQQDFYGYTF. The CDR3, as DNA: TGTGCCAGCAGTCGACAACAGGACTTCTATGGCTACACCTTC. The chain carries TRBV6-6 and TRBJ1-2; D is possibly TRBD1 (5 bases). The CDR3 consists of 14 residues. Germline-derived CDR1 and CDR2 are MNHNY and SVGAGI (reference sequence). Trimming removed 5 bases from V and 4 bases from J, with 14 bases in between.

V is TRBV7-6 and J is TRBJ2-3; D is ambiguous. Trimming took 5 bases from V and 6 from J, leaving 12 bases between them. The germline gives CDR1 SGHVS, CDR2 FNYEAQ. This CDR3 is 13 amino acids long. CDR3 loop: CASSPRFGDTQYF. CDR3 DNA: TGTGCCAGCAGCCCACGATTCGGGGATACGCAGTATTTT.

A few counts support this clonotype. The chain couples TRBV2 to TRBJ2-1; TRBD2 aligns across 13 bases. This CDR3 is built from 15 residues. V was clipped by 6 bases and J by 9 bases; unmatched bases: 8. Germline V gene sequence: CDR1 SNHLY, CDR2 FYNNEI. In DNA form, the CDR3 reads TGTGCCAGCAGGAAAGGACTAGCGGGAGAGTCTGAGCAGTTCTTC. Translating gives CASRKGLAGESEQFF.

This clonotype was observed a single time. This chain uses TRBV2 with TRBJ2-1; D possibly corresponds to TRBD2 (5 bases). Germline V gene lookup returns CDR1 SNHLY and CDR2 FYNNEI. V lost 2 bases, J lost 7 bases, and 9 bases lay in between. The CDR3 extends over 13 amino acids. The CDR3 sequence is CASSERGANEQFF. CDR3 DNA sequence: TGTGCCAGCAGTGAACGGGGAGCTAATGAGCAGTTCTTC.

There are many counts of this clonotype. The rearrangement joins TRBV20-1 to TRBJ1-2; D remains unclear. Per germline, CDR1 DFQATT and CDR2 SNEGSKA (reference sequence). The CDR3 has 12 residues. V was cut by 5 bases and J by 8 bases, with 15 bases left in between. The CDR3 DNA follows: TGCAGTGCTTCAACAGCCGCAGGCGGCTACACCTTC. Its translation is CSASTAAGGYTF.

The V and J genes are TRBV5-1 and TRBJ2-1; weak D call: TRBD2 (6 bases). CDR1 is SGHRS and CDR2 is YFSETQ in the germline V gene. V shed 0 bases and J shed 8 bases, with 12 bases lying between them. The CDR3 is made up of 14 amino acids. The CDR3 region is CASSLVVTRDEQFF. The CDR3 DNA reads TGCGCCAGCAGCTTGGTAGTGACTAGAGATGAGCAGTTCTTC.

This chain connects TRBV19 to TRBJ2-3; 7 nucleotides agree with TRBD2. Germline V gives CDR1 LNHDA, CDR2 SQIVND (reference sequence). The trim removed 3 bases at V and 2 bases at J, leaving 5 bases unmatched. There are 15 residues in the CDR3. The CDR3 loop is CASSILAENTDTQYF. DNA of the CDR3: TGTGCCAGTAGTATCCTAGCGGAGAACACAGATACGCAGTATTTT.

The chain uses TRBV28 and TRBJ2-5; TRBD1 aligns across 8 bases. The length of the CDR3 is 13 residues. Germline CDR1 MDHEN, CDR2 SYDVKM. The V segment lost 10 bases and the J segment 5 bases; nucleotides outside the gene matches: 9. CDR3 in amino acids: CATLQGEVETQYF. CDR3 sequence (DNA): TGTGCCACTCTACAGGGGGAGGTGGAGACCCAGTACTTC.

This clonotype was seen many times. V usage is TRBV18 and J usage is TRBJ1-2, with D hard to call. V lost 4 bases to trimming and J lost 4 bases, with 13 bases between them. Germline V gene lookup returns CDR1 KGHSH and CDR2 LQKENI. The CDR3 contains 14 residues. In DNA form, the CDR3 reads TGTGCCAGCTCACAACCCGAAAAAGGCTATGGCTACACCTTC. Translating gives CASSQPEKGYGYTF.

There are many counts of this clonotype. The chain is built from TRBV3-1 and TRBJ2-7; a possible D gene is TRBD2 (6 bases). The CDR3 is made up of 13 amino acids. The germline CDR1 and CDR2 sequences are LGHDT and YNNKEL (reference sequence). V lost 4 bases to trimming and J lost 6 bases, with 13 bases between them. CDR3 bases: TGTGCCAGCAGCCTATTGGAGGGCGGCGAGCAGTACTTC. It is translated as CASSLLEGGEQYF.

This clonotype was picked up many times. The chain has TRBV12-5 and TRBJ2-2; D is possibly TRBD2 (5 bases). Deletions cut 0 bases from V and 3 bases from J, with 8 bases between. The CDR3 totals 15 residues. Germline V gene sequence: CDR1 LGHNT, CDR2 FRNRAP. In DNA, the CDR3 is TGTGCTAGTGGTTTGGTACTCGGGGACACCGGGGAGCTGTTTTTT. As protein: CASGLVLGDTGELFF.

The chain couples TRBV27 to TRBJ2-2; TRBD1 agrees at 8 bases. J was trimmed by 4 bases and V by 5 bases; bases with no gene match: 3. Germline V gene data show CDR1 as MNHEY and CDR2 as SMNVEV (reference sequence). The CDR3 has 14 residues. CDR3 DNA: TGTGCCAGCAGTCCAGGGGGCAGCACCGGGGAGCTGTTTTTT. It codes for CASSPGGSTGELFF.

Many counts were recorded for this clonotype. The CDR3 DNA is TGTGCCAGCAGTGTGCGCATCCCGATAAATGAAAAACTGTTTTTT. Translation: CASSVRIPINEKLFF. J is TRBJ1-4 and V is TRBV2, with D hard to call. The CDR3 runs to 15 residues. Germline CDR1 SNHLY, CDR2 FYNNEI. V lost 4 bases, J lost 5 bases, and 14 bases lay in between.

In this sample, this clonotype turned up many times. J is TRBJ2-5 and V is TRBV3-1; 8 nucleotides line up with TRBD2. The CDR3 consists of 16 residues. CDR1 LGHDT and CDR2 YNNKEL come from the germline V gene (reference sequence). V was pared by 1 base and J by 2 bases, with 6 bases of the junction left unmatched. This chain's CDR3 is CASSQAGGLSQETQYF. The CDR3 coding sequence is TGTGCCAGCAGCCAAGCGGGAGGGCTAAGTCAAGAGACCCAGTACTTC.

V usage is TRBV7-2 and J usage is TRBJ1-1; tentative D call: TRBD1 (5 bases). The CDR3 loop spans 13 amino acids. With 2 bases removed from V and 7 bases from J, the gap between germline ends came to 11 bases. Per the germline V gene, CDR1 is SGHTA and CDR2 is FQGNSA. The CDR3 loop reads CASSLLGRGEAFF. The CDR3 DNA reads TGTGCCAGCAGCTTACTGGGAAGGGGTGAAGCTTTCTTT.